The sequence of this TCR beta chain was determined in a study of T cells in localized non-small cell lung cancer. Germline V gene data show CDR1 as SGHAT and CDR2 as FQNNGV. CDR3 length: 13 residues. V dropped 6 bases and J dropped 0 bases, with 6 bases sitting between them. TCRdb keeps only in-frame clones here, not all; method: immunoSEQ multiplex PCR. The sample records under 70,000 clones, more than 80% being singletons. The chain uses TRBV11-2 and TRBJ1-3, with unresolved D. Sequencing used peripheral blood, obtained before any cancer treatment. This clonotype was sampled from a woman aged 35-75 years with stage I lung adenocarcinoma. CDR3 residues: CASRRDSGNTIYF. The CDR3 bases are TGTGCCAGCAGACGGGACTCTGGAAACACCATATATTTT. The whole variable domain, remainder taken from reference TRBV11-2 and TRBJ1-3, is EAGVAQSPRYKIIEKRQSVAFWCNPISGHATLYWYQQILGQGPKLLIQFQNNGVVDDSQLPKDRFSAERLKGVDSTLKIQPAKLEDSAVYLCASRRDSGNTIYFGEGSWLTVV.